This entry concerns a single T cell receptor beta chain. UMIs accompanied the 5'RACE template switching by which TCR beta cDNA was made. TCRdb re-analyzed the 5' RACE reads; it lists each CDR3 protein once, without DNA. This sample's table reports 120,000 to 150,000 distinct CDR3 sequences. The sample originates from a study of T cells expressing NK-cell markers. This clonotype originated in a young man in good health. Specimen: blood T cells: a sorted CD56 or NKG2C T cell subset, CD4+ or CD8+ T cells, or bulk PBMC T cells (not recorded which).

The CDR3 reads CASSPRTGSFNEKLFF. This rearrangement joins TRBV19 to TRBJ1-4; TCRdb picks TRBD1, but there is no DNA to check that call. This CDR3 region has 16 residues. The germline gives CDR1 LNHDA, CDR2 SQIVND (reference sequence).